This passage covers 2 T cell receptor beta chains from one sample sequenced in a study of control samples from healthy donors and cancer patients. TCRdb's copy holds only in-frame clones and misses some; the assay was immunoSEQ multiplex PCR. This table has fewer than 250,000 clones, approximately 91% appearing once. The sequenced material came from blood. The source of these receptors is a man under 40 in good health.

The gene calls are TRBV19 and TRBJ2-1; 7 bases fit TRBD2. CDR1 and CDR2 from the germline V gene are LNHDA and SQIVND (reference sequence). Trimming removed 3 bases from V and 10 bases from J; junction bases left unmatched: 6. This CDR3 region has 13 residues. CDR3: CASSIPLLAEQFF. CDR3 nucleotides: TGTGCCAGTAGTATTCCCCTACTAGCGGAGCAGTTCTTC. The whole variable domain, filled in from reference TRBV19 and TRBJ2-1, reads DGGITQSPKYLFRKEGQNVTLSCEQNLNHDAMYWYRQDPGQGLRLIYYSQIVNDFQKGDIAEGYSVSREKKESFPLTVTSAQKNPTAFYLCASSIPLLAEQFFGPGTRLTVL.

The chain has TRBV6-6 and TRBJ2-5, with 12 bases that match TRBD2. This CDR3 has 16 residues. Germline-derived CDR1 and CDR2 are MNHNY and SVGAGI (reference sequence). With 6 bases clipped from V and 1 base from J, the junction kept 6 bases outside the gene matches. The CDR3 region is CASRKTSGGLQETQYF. The CDR3 DNA reads TGTGCCAGCAGGAAGACTAGCGGGGGACTCCAAGAGACCCAGTACTTC.